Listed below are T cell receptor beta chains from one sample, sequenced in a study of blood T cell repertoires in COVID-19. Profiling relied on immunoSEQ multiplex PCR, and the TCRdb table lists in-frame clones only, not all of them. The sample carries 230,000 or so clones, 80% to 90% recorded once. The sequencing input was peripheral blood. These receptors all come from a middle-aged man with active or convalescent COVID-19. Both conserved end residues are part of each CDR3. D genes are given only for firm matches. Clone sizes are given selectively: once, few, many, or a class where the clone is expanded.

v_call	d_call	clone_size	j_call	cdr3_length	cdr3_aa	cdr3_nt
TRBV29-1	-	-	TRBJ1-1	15	CSATGTSKGNTEAFF	TGCAGCGCTACCGGGACATCGAAGGGGAACACTGAAGCTTTCTTT
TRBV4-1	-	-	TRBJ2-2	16	CASSQEEGRNTGELFF	TGCGCCAGCAGCCAAGAAGAGGGCAGGAACACCGGGGAGCTGTTTTTT
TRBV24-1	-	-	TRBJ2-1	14	CATSDLVEGYEQFF	TGTGCCACCAGTGATTTGGTGGAGGGCTATGAGCAGTTCTTC
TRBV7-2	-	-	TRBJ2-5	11	CASRNEETQYF	TGTGCCAGCAGAAATGAGGAGACCCAGTACTTC
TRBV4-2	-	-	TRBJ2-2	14	CASSRQGYTGELFF	TGTGCCAGCAGCCGGCAGGGGTACACCGGGGAGCTGTTTTTT
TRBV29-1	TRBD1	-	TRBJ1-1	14	CSGSQGQGGTEAFF	TGCAGCGGGTCCCAGGGACAGGGAGGAACTGAAGCTTTCTTT
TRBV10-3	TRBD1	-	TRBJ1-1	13	CAISGDRVAEAFF	TGTGCCATCAGTGGGGACAGGGTTGCGGAAGCTTTCTTT
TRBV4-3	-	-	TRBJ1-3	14	CASSQEKEENTIYF	TGCGCCAGCAGCCAAGAGAAAGAGGAAAACACCATATATTTT
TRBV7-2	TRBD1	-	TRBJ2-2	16	CASSLANRGITGELFF	TGTGCCAGCAGCTTAGCAAACAGGGGAATCACCGGGGAGCTGTTTTTT
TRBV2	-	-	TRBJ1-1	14	CASSVQGVDTEAFF	TGTGCCAGCAGTGTACAAGGGGTGGACACTGAAGCTTTCTTT
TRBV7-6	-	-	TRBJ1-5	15	CASSLDVGANQPQHF	TGTGCCAGCAGCTTGGACGTGGGGGCCAATCAGCCCCAGCATTTT
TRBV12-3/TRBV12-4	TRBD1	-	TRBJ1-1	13	CASNPTGGKKAFF	TGTGCCAGCAACCCGACAGGGGGGAAAAAGGCTTTCTTT
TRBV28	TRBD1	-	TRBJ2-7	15	CASHSGRQGVYEQYF	TGTGCCAGCCACAGTGGGCGACAGGGGGTGTACGAGCAGTACTTC
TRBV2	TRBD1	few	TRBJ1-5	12	CAGGQGRGPQHF	TGTGCCGGCGGACAGGGAAGAGGGCCCCAGCATTTT
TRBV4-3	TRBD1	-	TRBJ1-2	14	CASSPTGGQNGYTF	TGCGCCAGCAGCCCAACAGGGGGTCAAAATGGCTACACCTTC
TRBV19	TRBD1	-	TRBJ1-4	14	CASSDRGANEKLFF	TGTGCCAGTAGCGACAGGGGCGCTAATGAAAAACTGTTTTTT
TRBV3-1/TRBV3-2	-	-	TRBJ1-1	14	CASSQGLVGVGAFF	TGTGCCAGCAGCCAAGGGTTGGTCGGGGTTGGGGCTTTCTTT
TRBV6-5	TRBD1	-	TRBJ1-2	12	CASTPGGLGYTF	TGTGCCAGCACCCCAGGGGGCTTGGGCTACACCTTC
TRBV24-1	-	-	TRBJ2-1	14	CATSDLRTSNEQFF	TGTGCCACCAGTGATTTGAGAACGAGCAATGAGCAGTTCTTC
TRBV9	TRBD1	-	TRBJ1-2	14	CASSVATGNYGYTF	TGTGCCAGCAGCGTAGCGACAGGGAACTATGGCTACACCTTC
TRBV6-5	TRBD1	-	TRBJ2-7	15	CASSNGQGRAYEQYF	TGTGCCAGCAGTAACGGACAGGGTCGAGCCTACGAGCAGTACTTC
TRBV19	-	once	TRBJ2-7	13	CASSMTGSYEQYF	TGTGCCAGTAGTATGACGGGGTCCTACGAGCAGTACTTC
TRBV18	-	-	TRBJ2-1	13	CASSLSPFNEQFF	TGTGCCAGCTCACTAAGCCCCTTTAATGAGCAGTTCTTC
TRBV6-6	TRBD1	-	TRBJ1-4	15	CASKPTGVLDEKLFF	TGTGCCAGCAAACCAACAGGGGTACTCGATGAAAAACTGTTTTTT
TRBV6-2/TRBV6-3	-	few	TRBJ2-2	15	CASSFPGQNTGELFF	TGTGCCAGCAGCTTTCCGGGACAAAACACCGGGGAGCTGTTTTTT
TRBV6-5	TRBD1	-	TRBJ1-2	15	CASSYVTGGNYGYTF	TGTGCCAGCAGTTACGTGACAGGGGGCAACTATGGCTACACCTTC
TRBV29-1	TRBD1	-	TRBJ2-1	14	CSVDRDSSYNEQFF	TGCAGCGTTGATCGGGACAGCTCCTACAATGAGCAGTTCTTC
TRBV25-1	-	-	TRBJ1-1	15	CASSDTGPRAAEAFF	TGTGCCAGCAGTGATACAGGGCCGCGTGCCGCAGAAGCTTTCTTT
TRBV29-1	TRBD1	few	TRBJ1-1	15	CSVVPHRGLNTEAFF	TGCAGCGTTGTACCGCACAGGGGATTGAACACTGAAGCTTTCTTT
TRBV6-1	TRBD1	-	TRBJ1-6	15	CASTHIRTGGTPLHF	TGTGCCAGCACCCACATCCGGACAGGGGGCACACCCCTCCACTTT
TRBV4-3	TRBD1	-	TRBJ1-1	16	CASSLGQGRLNTEAFF	TGCGCCAGCAGCCTCGGACAGGGGAGACTGAACACTGAAGCTTTCTTT
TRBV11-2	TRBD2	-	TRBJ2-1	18	CASSFFPSGILADNEQFF	TGTGCCAGCAGCTTTTTTCCTAGCGGGATACTAGCAGACAATGAGCAGTTCTTC